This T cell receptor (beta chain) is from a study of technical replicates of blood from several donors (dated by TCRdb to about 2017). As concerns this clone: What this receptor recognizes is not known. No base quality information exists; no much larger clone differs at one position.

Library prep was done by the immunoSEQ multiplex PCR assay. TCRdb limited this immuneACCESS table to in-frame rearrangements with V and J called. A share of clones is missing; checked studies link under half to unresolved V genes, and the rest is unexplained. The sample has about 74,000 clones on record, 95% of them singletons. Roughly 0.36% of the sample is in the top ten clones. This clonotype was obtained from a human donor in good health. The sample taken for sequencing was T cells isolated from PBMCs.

DNA sequence: TGTGCCAGCAGTTACATGCGGGAGGGCCTATTTGAGCAGTACTTC. The translation is CASSYMREGLFEQYF. The V and J genes are TRBV27 and TRBJ2-7, and 9 junctional nucleotides match TRBD2. Taken from the germline V gene (reference sequence), the CDR1 and CDR2 loops are MNHEY and SMNVEV. The CDR3, from cysteine to phenylalanine, totals 15 residues. The entry retains the CDR3 DNA only, 45 bases that are in frame from base 1. Ends trimmed: V by 4 bases, J by 7 bases; bases unmatched to a gene: 11.